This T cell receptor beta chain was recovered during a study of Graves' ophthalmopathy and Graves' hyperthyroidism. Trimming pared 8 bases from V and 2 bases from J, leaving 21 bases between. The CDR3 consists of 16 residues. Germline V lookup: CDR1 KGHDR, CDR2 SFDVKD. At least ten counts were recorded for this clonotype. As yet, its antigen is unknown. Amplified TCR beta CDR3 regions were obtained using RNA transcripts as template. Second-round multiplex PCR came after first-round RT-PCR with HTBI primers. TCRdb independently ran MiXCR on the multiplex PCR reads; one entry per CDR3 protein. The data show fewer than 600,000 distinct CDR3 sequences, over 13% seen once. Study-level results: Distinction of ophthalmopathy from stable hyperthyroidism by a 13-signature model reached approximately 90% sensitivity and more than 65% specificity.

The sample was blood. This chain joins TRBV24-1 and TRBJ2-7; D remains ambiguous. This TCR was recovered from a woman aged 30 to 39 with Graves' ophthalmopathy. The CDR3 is CATTPPNILAPYEQYF. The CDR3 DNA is TGTGCCACCACCCCGCCTAATATCCTTGCCCCCTACGAGCAGTACTTC.